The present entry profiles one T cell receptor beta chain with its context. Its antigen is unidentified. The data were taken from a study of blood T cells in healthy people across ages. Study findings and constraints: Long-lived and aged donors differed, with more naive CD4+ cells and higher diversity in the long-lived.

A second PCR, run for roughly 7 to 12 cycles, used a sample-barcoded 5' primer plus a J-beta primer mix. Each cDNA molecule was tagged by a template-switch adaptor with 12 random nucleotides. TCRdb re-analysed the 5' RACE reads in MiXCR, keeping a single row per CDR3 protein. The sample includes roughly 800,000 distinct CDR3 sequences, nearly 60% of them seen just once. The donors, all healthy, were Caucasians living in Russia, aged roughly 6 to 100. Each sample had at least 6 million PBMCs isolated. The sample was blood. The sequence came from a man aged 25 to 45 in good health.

The DNA of the CDR3 is TGTGCCACTAGAAGACAGGGAATAATAGAGACCCAGTACTTC. This gives the protein CATRRQGIIETQYF. The gene calls are TRBV19 and TRBJ2-5; TRBD1 aligns across 7 bases. This CDR3 spans 14 amino acids. The ends lost 10 bases at V and 4 bases at J; junction bases unmatched: 12. Germline loops: CDR1 LNHDA, CDR2 SQIVND (reference sequence).